The sequence of this T cell receptor beta chain was determined in a study of cytomegalovirus exposure and HLA in healthy donors (dated by TCRdb to about 2017). Turning to the overall study: An earlier analysis of 587 of the donors reported roughly 300 Gb of sequence data and around 120 million unique TCR beta sequences obtained from around 170 million T cells. An early release that covered some 640 HLA-typed donors contained about 300 gigabases of sequencing data and roughly 84 million unique TCR sequences. Of the approximately 400 genotyped donors, over 70% fell in the genetic ancestry cluster associated with self-reported Caucasian donors. The study aimed to test whether signatures of past pathogen exposure could be identified by cataloging public T cell receptors. The study used immunosequencing to profile the T cell repertoires of 600 to 850 subjects and linked those repertoires to cytomegalovirus serostatus. In addition to the first cohort of 666 subjects, a separate validation cohort of around 110 different subjects was used. To predict cytomegalovirus infection status, the study combined high-throughput TCR immunosequencing, statistical association of individual TCRs with disease status, and machine learning. In a later analysis, previously published TCR beta repertoires from 500 to 750 donors were re-analyzed and high-resolution HLA genotyping was added so that TCR occurrence patterns could be studied. Rather than using new phenotypic data, the later analysis identified candidate immune exposures from TCR beta sequences and from how often those sequences occurred across donors. An earlier analysis of nearly 600 of the donors applied high-throughput TCR beta sequencing to assess whether each TCR beta V gene segment acted as functional or pseudogenic. Donor age, sex, ethnicity and CMV serostatus were compiled alongside the repertoire data. Genome-wide SNP genotypes for about 65% of the roughly 670 donors were used in a later genetic analysis, which treated that subset as a discovery cohort. All discovery cohort repertoires had been generated on a single sequencing platform. HLA typing included class I and class II loci at four-digit resolution. The number of donors typed differed by locus, with roughly 620-630 for A, B, C, DRB1 and DQB1, more than 500 for DQA1, about 610 for DPA1, and around 450 for DPB1. Several DR-DQ haplotypes were treated as single units for association and clustering because of strong linkage in the cohort. Among some 400 genotyped donors of the cohort, an average of approximately 220,000 unique TCR beta nucleotide sequences was sequenced per donor, of which 15% to 20% were non-productive. What the study reported, not specific to this receptor: Assigning TCR associations to individual alleles was difficult when HLA alleles, especially DR and DQ, strongly co-occurred. Specific HLA alleles were associated with about 17,000 TCR beta sequences at a false discovery rate of 0.05 in a later analysis. The only immune exposure information available for the cohort was CMV serostatus. A later analysis reported that several top co-occurrence clusters appeared linked to parvovirus B19, influenza, CMV and Epstein-Barr virus. In a later genetic analysis, a missense DCLRE1C variant was associated with V-gene and J-gene trimming of TCR beta chains, and the association was replicated in an independent cohort. The 87-base-pair reads could not distinguish some IMGT-functional V segments, including TRBV6-2 and TRBV6-3, so those segments were excluded. The authors suggested that the approach could potentially be generalized to other disease states and immunological phenotypes. Most TCR sequences were seen in very few donors, while some public TCRs were found in many individuals. A cluster of highly shared sequence variants was judged likely to represent a technical artifact of the sequencing pipeline. In a later analysis, the rate of TCR association differed among HLA loci, with DRB1 alleles having the most associated TCRs and HLA-C alleles having the fewest. A later analysis found that most CMV-associated TCR beta chains appeared HLA-restricted, with HLA associations seemingly driven largely by CMV exposure. In an earlier analysis of about 550 of the donors, most TCR beta V segments were observed in productive rearrangements about 87% or about 30% of the time, broadly matching IMGT annotations. According to a later genetic analysis, donors in an Asian-associated ancestry cluster had fewer N-insertions in productive TCRs than the approximately 630-donor mean. In vitro tests confirmed that a few of the cytomegalovirus-associated TCR beta chains recognize cytomegalovirus antigens. A later analysis found that HLA-associated TCR beta chains were more clonally expanded and had lower generation probabilities than equally common non-associated chains. The study listed 164 TCR beta chains as associated with cytomegalovirus. Fewer than 20 rarely observed V segments, including chromosome 9 orphons, were excluded from the earlier analysis of several hundred of the donors because counts were too low. A further reported finding was that TCR beta sequences accurately predicted the HLA-A and HLA-B alleles for most subjects in the first cohort. The presence/absence analyses assumed that sequencing depth was roughly uniform across donors, and that assumption may not be true. In this cohort, only TCR beta chains were sequenced, and detectable features were limited by the absence of alpha or paired-chain data. Linkage disequilibrium might explain the correlated functional status among segregating V segments, but an unknown experimental factor could not be ruled out. HLA typing was unavailable for some donors at each locus, so association tests used only the typed subset. Cytomegalovirus status was reported to be diagnosed by the classifier with high specificity and sensitivity in both the original and validation cohorts.

Sequences MNHNS (CDR1) and SASEGT (CDR2) are obtained from the germline V gene. After removal of 6 bases from V and 6 bases from J, the junction retains 4 bases not matched to a gene. From the cysteine through the phenylalanine, the CDR3 covers 13 amino acids. Just CDR3 DNA is preserved here, 39 bases in frame from base 1. The cohort consisted of approximately 690 healthy bone marrow donors. Cohort members were all nominally healthy when sampled, although unrecorded immune exposures were likely present. The donor tested CMV seropositive, placing the donor among the 289 seropositive members of the cohort. A peripheral blood sample was provided by each donor, and peripheral blood mononuclear cells were used for TCR beta sequencing. The Qiagen DNeasy Blood Extraction Kit was used to extract genomic DNA from the blood cell samples. The library was obtained by the immunoSEQ multiplex PCR assay. For the multiplex PCR, a mixture combining 60 forward primers for TCR Vbeta segments and 13 reverse primers for TCR Jbeta segments was used. The CDR3 region of rearranged TCR beta genes was amplified from genomic DNA by a multiplex PCR assay. The Illumina HiSeq System was used to sequence the amplified TCR beta libraries as 87-base-pair reads. As for how the authors treated the data: Across the roughly 670 repertoires, a later analysis counted tens of millions of unique TCR beta chains, roughly 11 million of which were shared by at least two donors. To remove PCR and sequencing errors, raw reads were error-corrected and collapsed into unique sequences using a nearest-neighbor algorithm that merged closely related sequences. CDR3 sequences were aligned to IMGT reference sequences to assign V, D and J gene segments. For a sequence to be retained, a match of at least six nucleotides to both a V gene segment and a J gene segment was required. Rearrangements were classified as productive when the CDR3 lacked stop codons and remained in frame with V and J, and all other rearrangements were classified as non-productive. CDR3 was defined according to IMGT convention as the region running from the second conserved V-encoded cysteine to the conserved J-encoded phenylalanine. The earlier analysis of fewer than 750 of the donors excluded sequences that lacked an unambiguous match to a single V gene segment. In an earlier analysis of about 590 of the donors, a V segment was called functional when productive rearrangements were above 56.7%, and segregating when the standard deviation between donors exceeded 5%. A statistical classification framework was built to diagnose cytomegalovirus status from the catalog of TCR beta chain sequences. In a later analysis, TCR nucleotide sequences were compared against IMGT/GENE-DB human TR gene sequences so that V and J genes could be assigned. In a later analysis, CDR3 sequences and most-parsimonious VDJ recombination scenarios were assigned using the TCRdist pipeline. In a later analysis, every TCR beta chain was defined by the combination of its CDR3 amino acid sequence and its V-gene family, and reads without a unique V-gene family were dropped. In a later analysis, 450 to 600 highly shared, low-generation-probability nucleotide sequences were removed to address suspected cross-contamination and a sequencing artifact. For each public chain, a later analysis derived a clonal expansion index from normalized ranks of inferred template counts within each repertoire. In a later analysis, generation probabilities were computed with a VDJ recombination model fitted to out-of-frame rearrangements, and the resulting probabilities were checked against IGoR. In a later analysis, TCR-TCR, TCR-HLA and TCR-CMV co-occurrence was scored with hypergeometric tests, and a repertoire-size bias correction was applied to TCR pairs. In a later analysis, false discovery rates were estimated by permuting HLA or CMV assignments 20 times. A later analysis grouped co-occurring TCRs with DBSCAN, adding TCRdist sequence similarity when clustering within HLA-allele-positive subsets. Repertoires with fewer than 30,000 or more than 120,000 public chains were left out of co-occurrence clustering, as were five repertoires with anomalous nucleotide sharing. TCRdb holds this immuneACCESS table with in-frame rearrangements only. Some clones are missing; in checked studies, unresolved V genes explain under half, and the rest has no known cause. The V and J calls and clone size are taken from that table; D and trimming were inferred from the DNA. A total of roughly 150,000 clones appear in this sample, roughly 80% of them only once. The top ten hold under 1% of the sample.

For this clone: It lacks a known antigen. One base away there is no much larger clone; base qualities are not given.

The sequence joins TRBV6-1 to TRBJ2-1; TRBD2 lines up with 8 middle nucleotides. The sequenced sample was PBMCs. The sequence was collected from a girl aged 2 to 9 in good health and CMV-seropositive. The DNA reads TGTGCCAGCAGCCCAGCGGGGGTCAATGAGCAGTTCTTC. This gives the protein CASSPAGVNEQFF.